This section outlines one T cell receptor beta chain sequence together with its context. The CDR3 has 14 residues. The V gene's germline CDR1 is SGHAT and CDR2 FQNNGV. V was pared by 5 bases and J by 5 bases, with 16 bases between. This specimen belongs to a study of blood T cell repertoires in COVID-19. Study background: Spain, Italy and the United States supplied samples that represented acute and convalescent COVID-19. T cells, B-cell-depleted T cells, or PBMCs provided the cDNA or gDNA that served as material.

In the original processing: Amplifying reference gene primers gave estimates of nucleated cell counts. This table comes from immunoSEQ multiplex PCR, and its TCRdb copy is limited to in-frame clones, with some not included. From that table come the V and J calls and clone size; the DNA was used to work out D and trimming. Here the sample spans 150,000 to 200,000 clones, roughly nine tenths being singletons. V and J are TRBV11-2 and TRBJ2-7; TRBD2 might be the D (6 bases). This sequence was found in a man between 18 and 35 years old who had recovered from COVID-19. The sample comprised peripheral blood. CDR3 region: CASSTEVGRNEQYF. The CDR3, as DNA: TGTGCCAGCAGCACCGAAGTGGGGAGGAACGAGCAGTACTTC.